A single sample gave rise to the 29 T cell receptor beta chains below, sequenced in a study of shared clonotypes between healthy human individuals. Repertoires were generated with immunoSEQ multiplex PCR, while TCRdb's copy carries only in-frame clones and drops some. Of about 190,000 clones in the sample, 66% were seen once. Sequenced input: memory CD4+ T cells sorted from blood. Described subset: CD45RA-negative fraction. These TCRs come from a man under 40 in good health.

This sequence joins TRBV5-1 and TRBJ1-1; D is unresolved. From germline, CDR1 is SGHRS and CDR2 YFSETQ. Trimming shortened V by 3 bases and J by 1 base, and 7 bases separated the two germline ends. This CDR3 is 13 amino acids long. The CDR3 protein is CASSSVSNTEAFF. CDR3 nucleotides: TGCGCCAGCAGCTCAGTTTCGAACACTGAAGCTTTCTTT.

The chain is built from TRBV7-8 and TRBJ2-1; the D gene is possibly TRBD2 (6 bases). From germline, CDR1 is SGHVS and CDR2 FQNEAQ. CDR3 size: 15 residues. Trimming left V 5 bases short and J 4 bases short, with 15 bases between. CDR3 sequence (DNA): TGTGCCAGCAGCCCTCTGGAGGGGTTATACAATGAGCAGTTCTTC. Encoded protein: CASSPLEGLYNEQFF.

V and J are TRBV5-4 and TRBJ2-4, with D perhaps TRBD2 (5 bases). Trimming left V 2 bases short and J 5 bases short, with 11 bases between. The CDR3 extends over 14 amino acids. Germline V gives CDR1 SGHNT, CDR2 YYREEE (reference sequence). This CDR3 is CASSLFGRENIQYF. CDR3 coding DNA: TGTGCCAGCAGCTTATTTGGGCGGGAAAACATTCAGTACTTC.

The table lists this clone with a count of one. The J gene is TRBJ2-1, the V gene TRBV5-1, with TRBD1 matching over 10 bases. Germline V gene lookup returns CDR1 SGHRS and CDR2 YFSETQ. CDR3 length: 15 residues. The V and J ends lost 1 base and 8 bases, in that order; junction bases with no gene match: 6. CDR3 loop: CASSLPTDRGDEQFF. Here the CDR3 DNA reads TGCGCCAGCAGCTTGCCTACGGACAGGGGGGATGAGCAGTTCTTC.

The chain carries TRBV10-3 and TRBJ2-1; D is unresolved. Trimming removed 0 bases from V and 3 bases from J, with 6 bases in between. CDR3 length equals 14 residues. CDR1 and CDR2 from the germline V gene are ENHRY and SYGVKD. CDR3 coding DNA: TGTGCCATCAGTGAGTCAAGGTTCTACAATGAGCAGTTCTTC. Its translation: CAISESRFYNEQFF.

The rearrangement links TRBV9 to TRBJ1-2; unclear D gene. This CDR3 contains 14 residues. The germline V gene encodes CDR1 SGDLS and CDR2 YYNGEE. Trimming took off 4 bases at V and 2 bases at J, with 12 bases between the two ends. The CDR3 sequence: CASSPSDGNYGYTF. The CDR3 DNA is TGTGCCAGCAGCCCCTCGGACGGAAACTATGGCTACACCTTC.

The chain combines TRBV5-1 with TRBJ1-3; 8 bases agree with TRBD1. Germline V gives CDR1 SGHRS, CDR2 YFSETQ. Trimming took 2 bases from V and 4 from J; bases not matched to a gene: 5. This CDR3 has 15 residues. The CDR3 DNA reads TGCGCCAGCAGCTTCCGGACAGGGTCGGGAAACACCATATATTTT. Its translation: CASSFRTGSGNTIYF.

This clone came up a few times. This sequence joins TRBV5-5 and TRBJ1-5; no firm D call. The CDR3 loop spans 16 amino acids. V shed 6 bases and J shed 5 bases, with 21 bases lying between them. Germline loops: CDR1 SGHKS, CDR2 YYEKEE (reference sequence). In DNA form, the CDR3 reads TGTGCCAGCAACCCCGTCGAGGGCAGTATCGATCAGCCCCAGCATTTT. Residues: CASNPVEGSIDQPQHF.

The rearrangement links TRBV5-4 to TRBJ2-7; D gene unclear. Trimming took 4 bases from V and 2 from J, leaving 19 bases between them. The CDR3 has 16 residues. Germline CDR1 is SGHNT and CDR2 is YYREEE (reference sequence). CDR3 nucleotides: TGTGCCAGCAGCCACAGCCTGGGGTTATACACCTACGAGCAGTACTTC. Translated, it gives CASSHSLGLYTYEQYF. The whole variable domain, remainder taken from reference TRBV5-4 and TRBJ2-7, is ETGVTQSPTHLIKTRGQQVTLRCSSQSGHNTVSWYQQALGQGPQFIFQYYREEENGRGNFPPRFSGLQFPNYSSELNVNALELDDSALYLCASSHSLGLYTYEQYFGPGTRLTVT.

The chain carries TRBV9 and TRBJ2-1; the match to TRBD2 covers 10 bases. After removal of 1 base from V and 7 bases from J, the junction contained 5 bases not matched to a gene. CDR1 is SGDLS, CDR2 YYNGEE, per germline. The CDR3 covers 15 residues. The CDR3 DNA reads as TGTGCCAGCAGCGTAAAACTAGCGGGATCTAATGAGCAGTTCTTC. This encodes CASSVKLAGSNEQFF.

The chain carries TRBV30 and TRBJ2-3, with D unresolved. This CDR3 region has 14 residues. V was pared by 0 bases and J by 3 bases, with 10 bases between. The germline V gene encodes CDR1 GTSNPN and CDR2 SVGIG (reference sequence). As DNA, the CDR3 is TGTGCCTGGAGTGTACTACCAGGAACAGATACGCAGTATTTT. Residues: CAWSVLPGTDTQYF.

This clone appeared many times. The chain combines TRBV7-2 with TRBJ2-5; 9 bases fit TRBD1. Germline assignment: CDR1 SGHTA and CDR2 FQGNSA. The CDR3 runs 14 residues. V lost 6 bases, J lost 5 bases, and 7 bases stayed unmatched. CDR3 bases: TGTGCCAGCAGACAGACAGGGGGTGGGGAGACCCAGTACTTC. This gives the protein CASRQTGGGETQYF.

CDR3 region: CASRRTQGALGYTF. The CDR3 DNA is TGTGCCAGCAGACGGACACAGGGGGCCCTTGGCTACACCTTC. The chain links TRBV6-1 to TRBJ1-2, with 9 bases that match TRBD1. This CDR3 has 14 amino acids. V trimming: 6 bases; J trimming: 7 bases; junction bases outside the gene matches: 9. Germline V gives CDR1 MNHNS, CDR2 SASEGT.

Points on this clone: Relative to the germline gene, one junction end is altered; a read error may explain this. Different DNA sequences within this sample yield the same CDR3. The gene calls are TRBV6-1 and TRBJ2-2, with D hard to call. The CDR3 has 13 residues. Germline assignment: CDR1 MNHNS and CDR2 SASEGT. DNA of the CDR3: TGTGCCAGCAGGGAAGGGAACACCGGGGAGCTGTTTTTT. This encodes CASREGNTGELFF.

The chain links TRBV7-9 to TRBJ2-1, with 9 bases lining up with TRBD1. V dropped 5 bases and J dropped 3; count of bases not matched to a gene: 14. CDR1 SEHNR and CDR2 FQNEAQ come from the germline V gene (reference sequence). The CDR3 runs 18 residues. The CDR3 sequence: CASSPRLARDRDYNEQFF. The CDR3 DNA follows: TGTGCCAGCAGCCCCAGGTTGGCCCGGGACAGGGACTACAATGAGCAGTTCTTC.

In nucleotides, the CDR3 is TGTGCCAGCAGTTCGGCTACTAGCGGGAGGGAGACCCAGTACTTC. This encodes CASSSATSGRETQYF. J is TRBJ2-5 and V is TRBV27, with 12 bases that match TRBD2. CDR1 and CDR2 from the germline V gene are MNHEY and SMNVEV (reference sequence). CDR3 length: 15 amino acids. V was clipped by 4 bases and J by 5 bases; unmatched bases: 5.

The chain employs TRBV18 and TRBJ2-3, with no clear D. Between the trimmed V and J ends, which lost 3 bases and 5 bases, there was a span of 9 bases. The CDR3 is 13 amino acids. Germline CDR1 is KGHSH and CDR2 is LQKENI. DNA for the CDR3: TGTGCCAGCTCACCTTCGAGAGAAGATACGCAGTATTTT. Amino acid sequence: CASSPSREDTQYF.

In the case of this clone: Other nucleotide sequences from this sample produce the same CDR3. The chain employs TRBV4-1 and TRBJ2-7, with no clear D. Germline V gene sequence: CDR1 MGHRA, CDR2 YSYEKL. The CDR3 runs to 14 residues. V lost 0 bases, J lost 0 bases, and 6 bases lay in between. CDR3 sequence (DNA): TGCGCCAGCAGCCAAGATACTAACTCCTACGAGCAGTACTTC. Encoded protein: CASSQDTNSYEQYF.

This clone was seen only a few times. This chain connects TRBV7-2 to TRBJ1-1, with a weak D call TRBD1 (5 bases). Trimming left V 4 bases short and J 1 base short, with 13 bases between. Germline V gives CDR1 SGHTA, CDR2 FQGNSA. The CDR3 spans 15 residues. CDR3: CASSSGRVKNTEAFF. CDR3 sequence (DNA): TGTGCCAGCAGCTCGGGACGAGTTAAGAACACTGAAGCTTTCTTT. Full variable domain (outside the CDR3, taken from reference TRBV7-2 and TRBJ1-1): GAGVSQSPSNKVTEKGKDVELRCDPISGHTALYWYRQSLGQGLEFLIYFQGNSAPDKSGLPSDRFSAERTGGSVSTLTIQRTQQEDSAVYLCASSSGRVKNTEAFFGQGTRLTVV.

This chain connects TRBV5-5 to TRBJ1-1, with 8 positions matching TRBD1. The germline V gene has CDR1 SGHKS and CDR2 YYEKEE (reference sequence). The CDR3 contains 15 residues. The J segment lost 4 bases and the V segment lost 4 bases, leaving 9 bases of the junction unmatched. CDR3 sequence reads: CASSRRTGSPTEAFF. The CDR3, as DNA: TGTGCCAGCAGCAGAAGGACAGGGTCTCCCACTGAAGCTTTCTTT.

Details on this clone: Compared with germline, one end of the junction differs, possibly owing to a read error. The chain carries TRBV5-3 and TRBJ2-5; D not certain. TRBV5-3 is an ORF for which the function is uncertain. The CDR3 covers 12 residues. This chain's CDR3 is CASSWAEETQYF. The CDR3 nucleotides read TGTGCCAGCAGCTGGGCGGAGGAGACCCAGTACTTC.

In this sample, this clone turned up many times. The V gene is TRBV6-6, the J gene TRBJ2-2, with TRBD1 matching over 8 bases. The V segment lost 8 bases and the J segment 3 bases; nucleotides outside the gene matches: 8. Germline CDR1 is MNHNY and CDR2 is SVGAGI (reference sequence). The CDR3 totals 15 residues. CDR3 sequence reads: CASQVPQGDTGELFF. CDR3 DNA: TGTGCCAGCCAAGTCCCACAGGGGGACACCGGGGAGCTGTTTTTT.

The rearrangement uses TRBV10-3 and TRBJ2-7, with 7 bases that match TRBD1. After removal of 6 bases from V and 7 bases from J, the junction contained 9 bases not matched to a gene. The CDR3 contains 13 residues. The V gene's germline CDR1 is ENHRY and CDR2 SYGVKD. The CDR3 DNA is TGTGCCATCAGCGATGGACAGGTTTTGGAGCAGTACTTC. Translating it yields CAISDGQVLEQYF.

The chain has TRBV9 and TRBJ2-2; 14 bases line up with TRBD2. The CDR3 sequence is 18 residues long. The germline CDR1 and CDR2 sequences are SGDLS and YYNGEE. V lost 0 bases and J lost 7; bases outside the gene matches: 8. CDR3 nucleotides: TGTGCCAGCAGCGTAGGCCTGGGACTAGCGGGAGAAGGCGGGGAGCTGTTTTTT. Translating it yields CASSVGLGLAGEGGELFF.

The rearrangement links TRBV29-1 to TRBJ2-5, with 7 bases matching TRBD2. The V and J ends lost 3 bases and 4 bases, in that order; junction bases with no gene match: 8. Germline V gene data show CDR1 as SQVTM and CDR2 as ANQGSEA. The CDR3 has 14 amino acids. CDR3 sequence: CSVDLGGTGETQYF. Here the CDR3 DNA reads TGCAGCGTTGACTTGGGGGGGACTGGAGAGACCCAGTACTTC.

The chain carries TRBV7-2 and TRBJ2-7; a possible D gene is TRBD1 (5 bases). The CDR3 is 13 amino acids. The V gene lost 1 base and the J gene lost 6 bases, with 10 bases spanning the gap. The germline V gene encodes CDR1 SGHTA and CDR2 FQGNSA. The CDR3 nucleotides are TGTGCCAGCAGCTTAGGGCAGGGTTTCGAGCAGTACTTC. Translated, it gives CASSLGQGFEQYF.

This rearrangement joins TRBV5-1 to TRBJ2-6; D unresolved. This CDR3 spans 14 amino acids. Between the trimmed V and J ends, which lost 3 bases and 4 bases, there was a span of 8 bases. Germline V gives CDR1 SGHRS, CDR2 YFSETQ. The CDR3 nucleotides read TGCGCCAGCAGCTCGGCGCCAGGGGCCAACGTCCTGACTTTC. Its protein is CASSSAPGANVLTF.

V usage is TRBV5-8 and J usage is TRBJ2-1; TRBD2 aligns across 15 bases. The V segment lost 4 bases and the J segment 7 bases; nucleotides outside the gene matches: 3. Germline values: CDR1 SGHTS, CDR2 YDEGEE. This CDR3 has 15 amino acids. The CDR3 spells CASSAGTSGRNEQFF. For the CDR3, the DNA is TGTGCCAGCAGCGCCGGGACTAGCGGGAGGAATGAGCAGTTCTTC.

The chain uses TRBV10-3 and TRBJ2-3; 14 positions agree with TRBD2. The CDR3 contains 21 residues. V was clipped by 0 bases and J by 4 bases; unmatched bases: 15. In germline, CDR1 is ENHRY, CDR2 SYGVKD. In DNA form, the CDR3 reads TGTGCCATCAGTGAGTCCTTCGGGACTAGCGGGAGAGGAGAACTTGCAGATACGCAGTATTTT. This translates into CAISESFGTSGRGELADTQYF.